These 30 T cell receptor beta chains came from one sample sequenced in a study of blood T cell repertoires in COVID-19. The repertoire was sequenced with immunoSEQ multiplex PCR; TCRdb's copy has only in-frame clones and lacks some. This table holds around 190,000 clones, about 83% found once. Specimen: PBMCs or T cells enriched from blood (not recorded which). Receptors were obtained from a middle-aged man with acute COVID-19.

The chain recombines TRBV9 with TRBJ1-2; TRBD1 is a possible D gene (5 bases). The CDR3 runs to 13 residues. CDR1 is SGDLS and CDR2 is YYNGEE in the germline V gene. V gave up 2 bases and J gave up 2 bases, with 7 bases separating them. In DNA, the CDR3 is TGTGCCAGCAGCGTGGGGGGAAACTATGGCTACACCTTC. It is translated as CASSVGGNYGYTF.

This rearrangement joins TRBV3-1 (or the pseudogene TRBV3-2) to TRBJ2-3; D is ambiguous. This CDR3 is built from 12 residues. CDR1 and CDR2 from the germline V gene are LGHDT and YNNKEL (reference sequence). With 0 bases removed from V and 6 bases from J, the gap between germline ends came to 4 bases. The CDR3 protein is CASSQDGDTQYF. In nucleotides, the CDR3 is TGTGCCAGCAGCCAAGACGGTGATACGCAGTATTTT.

V gene TRBV9 combines with J gene TRBJ2-2, with a weak D call TRBD2 (6 bases). The length of the CDR3 is 13 residues. CDR1 is SGDLS, CDR2 YYNGEE, per germline. V dropped 6 bases and J dropped 1 base, with 7 bases sitting between them. CDR3 region: CASTRGNTGELFF. The DNA of the CDR3 is TGTGCCAGCACGCGGGGGAACACCGGGGAGCTGTTTTTT.

This chain connects TRBV29-1 to TRBJ2-7; a possible D gene is TRBD1 (5 bases). Germline CDR1 reads SQVTM; CDR2 reads ANQGSEA. The CDR3 contains 11 residues. V was trimmed by 4 bases and J by 4 bases, leaving 8 bases between them. CDR3 sequence: CSVVKGYEQYF. For the CDR3, the DNA is TGCAGCGTTGTTAAGGGGTACGAGCAGTACTTC.

Only a few counts were recorded for this clone. The V and J genes are TRBV24-1 and TRBJ1-5; D uncertain. The germline CDR1 and CDR2 sequences are KGHDR and SFDVKD. The CDR3 runs 15 residues. V was cut by 4 bases and J by 3 bases, with 12 bases left in between. The CDR3 bases are TGTGCCACCAGTGACCCCGGGAGCCTCAATCAGCCCCAGCATTTT. Protein sequence: CATSDPGSLNQPQHF.

This chain joins TRBV27 and TRBJ1-4; no reliable D call. The CDR3 covers 15 residues. V lost 5 bases, J lost 3 bases, and 13 bases lay in between. The germline V gene has CDR1 MNHEY and CDR2 SMNVEV (reference sequence). The CDR3 loop reads CASSPERAANEKLFF. The DNA for the CDR3 is TGTGCCAGCAGTCCCGAGAGGGCAGCTAATGAAAAACTGTTTTTT.

The chain links TRBV19 to TRBJ1-2, with TRBD1 as a possible D gene (6 bases). CDR1 is LNHDA, CDR2 SQIVND, per germline (reference sequence). V was trimmed by 6 bases and J by 2 bases, leaving 10 bases between them. The CDR3 totals 13 residues. DNA for the CDR3: TGTGCCAGTAGATTCGGACAGAACTATGGCTACACCTTC. It is translated as CASRFGQNYGYTF.

The rearrangement links TRBV9 to TRBJ1-5; a weak D match, TRBD1 (5 bases). Trimming took off 0 bases at V and 4 bases at J, with 14 bases between the two ends. Germline CDR1 SGDLS, CDR2 YYNGEE. The CDR3 runs 16 residues. CDR3 sequence: CASSVDPGIGNQPQHF. CDR3 DNA sequence: TGTGCCAGCAGCGTAGATCCAGGGATAGGAAATCAGCCCCAGCATTTT. The full variable domain, in which reference TRBV9 and TRBJ1-5 provide the parts outside the CDR3, is DSGVTQTPKHLITATGQRVTLRCSPRSGDLSVYWYQQSLDQGLQFLIQYYNGEERAKGNILERFSAQQFPDLHSELNLSSLELGDSALYFCASSVDPGIGNQPQHFGDGTRLSIL.

CDR3 amino acids: CASSPIGLALNSGANVLTF. CDR3 nucleotides: TGTGCCAGCTCACCCATTGGATTAGCCCTTAACTCTGGGGCCAACGTCCTGACTTTC. V and J are TRBV18 and TRBJ2-6, with no clear D. Trimming cost V 3 bases and J 0 bases, with 18 bases left between them. Per the germline V gene, CDR1 is KGHSH and CDR2 is LQKENI. The CDR3 sequence is 19 residues long.

The V call is TRBV24-1, the J call TRBJ1-5; D call uncertain. CDR1 and CDR2 from the germline V gene are KGHDR and SFDVKD. Trimming took off 3 bases at V and 0 bases at J, with 5 bases between the two ends. This CDR3 spans 14 amino acids. The CDR3: CATSDAYSNQPQHF. DNA for the CDR3: TGTGCCACCAGTGATGCGTATAGCAATCAGCCCCAGCATTTT.

This clone turned up a few times. V is TRBV4-1 and J is TRBJ2-7, with TRBD2 matching over 8 bases. V shed 1 base and J 5 bases; nucleotides not matched to a gene: 7. Per the germline V gene, CDR1 is MGHRA and CDR2 is YSYEKL. The CDR3 consists of 15 residues. CDR3 sequence reads: CASSQGQRESHEQYF. The DNA of the CDR3 is TGCGCCAGCAGCCAAGGACAGCGGGAGTCCCACGAGCAGTACTTC.

The chain carries TRBV6-5 and TRBJ2-3; weak D call: TRBD1 (6 bases). Trimming removed 9 bases at V and 0 bases at J, with 10 bases between. This CDR3 region has 13 residues. Germline-derived CDR1 and CDR2 are MNHEY and SVGAGI. The CDR3 DNA reads as TGTGCCAGTGGACAGTTGAGCACAGATACGCAGTATTTT. It is translated as CASGQLSTDTQYF.

The chain recombines TRBV6-2 or TRBV6-3 with TRBJ1-2, with a possible D match to TRBD1 (5 bases). Germline CDR1 is MNHEY and CDR2 is SVGEGT. This CDR3 contains 11 residues. V was pared by 5 bases and J by 8 bases, with 9 bases between. The CDR3 coding sequence is TGTGCCAGCAGTGCCCGGGGGGGCTACACCTTC. This sequence encodes CASSARGGYTF.

CDR3 in DNA: TGTGCCAGCAGTTTGAGAGAGACCCAGTACTTC. It is translated as CASSLRETQYF. The chain carries TRBV28 and TRBJ2-5; D is undetermined. Trimming shortened V by 3 bases and J by 4 bases, and 3 bases separated the two germline ends. Germline V gene data show CDR1 as MDHEN and CDR2 as SYDVKM. The CDR3 loop spans 11 amino acids.

CDR3 coding DNA: TGTGCCAGCAGTGAACCGGGACAGATTTATGGCTACACCTTC. As protein: CASSEPGQIYGYTF. The chain carries TRBV6-1 and TRBJ1-2, with 7 bases matching TRBD1. In germline, CDR1 is MNHNS, CDR2 SASEGT. The CDR3 has 14 amino acids. The V segment lost 2 bases and the J segment 5 bases; nucleotides outside the gene matches: 5.

The V gene is TRBV7-8, the J gene TRBJ2-7, with 8 bases aligning to TRBD2. Germline V lookup: CDR1 SGHVS, CDR2 FQNEAQ. This CDR3 is 16 amino acids long. V shed 5 bases and J 4 bases; nucleotides not matched to a gene: 13. The CDR3 bases are TGTGCCAGCAGCCAAGTCCCAGCGGGAGCCTCATACGAGCAGTACTTC. Translated: CASSQVPAGASYEQYF. The variable domain in full, with the rest retrieved from reference TRBV7-8 and TRBJ2-7, is GAGVSQSPRYKVAKRGQDVALRCDPISGHVSLFWYQQALGQGPEFLTYFQNEAQLDKSGLPSDRFFAERPEGSVSTLKIQRTQQEDSAVYLCASSQVPAGASYEQYFGPGTRLTVT.

The rearrangement uses TRBV5-1 and TRBJ2-2; TRBD2 matches at 13 bases. The CDR3 has 16 amino acids. Losses at the gene ends were 2 bases for V and 6 bases for J; bases not matched to a gene: 4. The germline gives CDR1 SGHRS, CDR2 YFSETQ. In DNA, the CDR3 is TGCGCCAGCAGCTTCACTAGCGGGAGGGGCGCCGGGGAGCTGTTTTTT. Amino acids: CASSFTSGRGAGELFF.

The chain is built from TRBV6-1 and TRBJ2-7; a possible D gene is TRBD1 (6 bases). Trimming removed 0 bases from V and 4 bases from J, with 19 bases in between. Germline V CDR1 and CDR2: MNHNS, SASEGT. This CDR3 region has 17 residues. CDR3 amino acids: CASSEATGRMASYEQYF. CDR3 DNA sequence: TGTGCCAGCAGTGAAGCTACAGGGCGTATGGCCTCATACGAGCAGTACTTC.

This clone was counted only a few times. The rearrangement uses TRBV7-2 and TRBJ2-2, with 7 bases aligning to TRBD2. Germline V gives CDR1 SGHTA, CDR2 FQGNSA. V was pared by 1 base and J by 13 bases, with 6 bases of the junction left unmatched. CDR3 length equals 13 residues. Here the CDR3 DNA reads TGTGCCAGCAGCTTAGAGGGTGGGAGGGCGCTGTTTTTT. Translating gives CASSLEGGRALFF.

This clone appeared a single time. J is TRBJ2-1 and V is TRBV11-2; D is unresolved. V was clipped by 1 base and J by 4 bases, with 8 bases between them. This CDR3 is built from 14 residues. Germline V gene data show CDR1 as SGHAT and CDR2 as FQNNGV. CDR3 sequence: CASSLASVYNEQFF. The CDR3 coding sequence is TGTGCCAGCAGCTTAGCGTCAGTTTACAATGAGCAGTTCTTC. Using reference TRBV11-2 and TRBJ2-1 for the parts outside the CDR3, the full variable domain is EAGVAQSPRYKIIEKRQSVAFWCNPISGHATLYWYQQILGQGPKLLIQFQNNGVVDDSQLPKDRFSAERLKGVDSTLKIQPAKLEDSAVYLCASSLASVYNEQFFGPGTRLTVL.

This clone was observed a single time. CDR3 coding DNA: TGTGCCAGCAGTGATCCGGAGCGGGATTTCTACGAGCAGTACTTC. This translates into CASSDPERDFYEQYF. The V and J genes are TRBV6-1 and TRBJ2-7, with 7 bases identical to TRBD2. V dropped 3 bases and J dropped 3; count of bases not matched to a gene: 8. There are 15 residues in the CDR3. Germline values: CDR1 MNHNS, CDR2 SASEGT.

CDR3 sequence reads: CASSVEALTGVNEQFF. In nucleotides, the CDR3 is TGCGCCAGCAGCGTTGAAGCTTTAACCGGGGTGAATGAGCAGTTCTTC. The chain recombines TRBV5-1 with TRBJ2-1, with D possibly TRBD2 on 5 matching bases. Germline V gene sequence: CDR1 SGHRS, CDR2 YFSETQ. The CDR3 extends over 16 amino acids. Trimming left V 4 bases short and J 7 bases short, with 21 bases between.

The rearrangement uses TRBV3-1 (or the pseudogene TRBV3-2) and TRBJ1-5; no reliable D call. Trimming left V 4 bases short and J 0 bases short, with 7 bases between. The CDR3 loop spans 14 amino acids. Per the germline V gene, CDR1 is LGHDT and CDR2 is YNNKEL (reference sequence). CDR3 protein: CASSPQYSNQPQHF. CDR3 nucleotide sequence: TGTGCCAGCAGCCCCCAGTATAGCAATCAGCCCCAGCATTTT.

This clone was detected a few times. The chain joins TRBV9 to TRBJ2-7, with TRBD2 matching over 10 bases. The J segment lost 1 base and the V segment lost 5 bases, leaving 6 bases of the junction unmatched. CDR3 length equals 15 residues. Germline V lookup: CDR1 SGDLS, CDR2 YYNGEE. Here the CDR3 reads CASSAGTSESYEQYF. The CDR3 bases are TGTGCCAGCAGTGCCGGGACTAGCGAGTCCTACGAGCAGTACTTC. The full variable domain, with the rest looked up from reference TRBV9 and TRBJ2-7, is DSGVTQTPKHLITATGQRVTLRCSPRSGDLSVYWYQQSLDQGLQFLIQYYNGEERAKGNILERFSAQQFPDLHSELNLSSLELGDSALYFCASSAGTSESYEQYFGPGTRLTVT.

In regard to this clone: This specimen includes other DNA sequences encoding the same CDR3. Here the CDR3 DNA reads TGTGCCAGCAGTTTCGGGGAGACCCAGTACTTC. It is translated as CASSFGETQYF. The chain uses TRBV12-3 or TRBV12-4 and TRBJ2-5; no definite D call. V was clipped by 3 bases and J by 5 bases, with 4 bases between them. The CDR3 is 11 amino acids.

The table lists this clone with a count of one. The V gene is TRBV9, the J gene TRBJ2-7; 9 nucleotides match TRBD2. CDR1 is SGDLS and CDR2 is YYNGEE in the germline V gene. Unmatched junction bases numbered 7, after V lost 4 bases and J lost 5 bases. CDR3 length: 14 amino acids. The CDR3 region has the DNA TGTGCCAGCAGCACCCGTTCTAGCGGGGACGAGCAGTACTTC. It translates to CASSTRSSGDEQYF.

The V call is TRBV24-1, the J call TRBJ2-1, with D perhaps matching TRBD2 (6 bases). Trimming removed 0 bases from V and 5 bases from J, with 16 bases in between. The CDR3 sequence is 17 residues long. From germline, CDR1 is KGHDR and CDR2 SFDVKD. This CDR3 reads CATSDLGTGRTDNEQFF. The CDR3 bases are TGTGCCACCAGTGATTTGGGCACGGGGAGGACCGACAATGAGCAGTTCTTC.

J is TRBJ2-3 and V is TRBV5-8; possible D gene TRBD1, 6 bases. V shed 5 bases and J shed 5 bases, with 12 bases lying between them. The V gene's germline CDR1 is SGHTS and CDR2 YDEGEE. The CDR3 loop spans 13 amino acids. CDR3 protein: CASSFGQKDTQYF. CDR3 sequence (DNA): TGTGCCAGCAGTTTTGGACAGAAAGATACGCAGTATTTT.

V and J are TRBV25-1 and TRBJ1-5; TRBD1 aligns across 7 bases. CDR3 length: 13 residues. Germline values: CDR1 MGHDK, CDR2 SYGVNS. The J segment lost 6 bases and the V segment lost 5 bases, leaving 4 bases of the junction unmatched. CDR3 residues: CASSQTGSQPQHF. The DNA of the CDR3 is TGTGCCAGCAGTCAGACAGGGTCTCAGCCCCAGCATTTT.

The rearrangement joins TRBV11-2 to TRBJ2-4; D is ambiguous. This CDR3 spans 15 amino acids. V shed 1 base and J shed 0 bases, with 7 bases lying between them. Per germline, CDR1 SGHAT and CDR2 FQNNGV. CDR3 region: CASSLGLLAKNIQYF. CDR3 bases: TGTGCCAGCAGCTTAGGACTCCTAGCCAAAAACATTCAGTACTTC.